This is a list of T cell receptor beta chains from one sample in a study of T cell responses to AZD1222 COVID-19 vaccine. TCRdb keeps only in-frame clones here, not all; method: immunoSEQ multiplex PCR. Of about 76,000 clones in the sample, 70% to 80% were seen once. The starting material was peripheral blood, obtained 28 days after the second dose of the MenACWY control vaccine. These receptor sequences come from an adult who received the MenACWY meningococcal vaccine as a control. The CDR3 runs from the conserved cysteine through the conserved F or W. A D gene is named only where the DNA matches it firmly. Expanded clones are given a class, and other clones once, few, many or no size at all.

few | TRBJ2-1 | - | TRBV24-1 | CATSDWGRHNEQFF | TGTGCCACCAGTGATTGGGGTAGACACAATGAGCAGTTCTTC
- | TRBJ2-3 | TRBD2 | TRBV5-1 | CATSAGGLGDTQYF | TGCGCCACCTCAGCGGGGGGGCTTGGGGATACGCAGTATTTT
once | TRBJ2-1 | - | TRBV6-5 | CASGRDFYNEQFF | TGTGCCAGCGGACGGGACTTTTACAATGAGCAGTTCTTC
- | TRBJ2-7 | - | TRBV4-3 | CASSQAYSGFDESSYEQYF | TGCGCCAGCAGCCAAGCATATTCGGGATTTGACGAGAGCTCCTACGAGCAGTACTTC
- | TRBJ2-1 | TRBD2 | TRBV30 | CAWASGTSGRRYNEQFF | TGTGCCTGGGCTTCCGGGACTAGCGGGAGAAGGTACAATGAGCAGTTCTTC
- | TRBJ2-2 | TRBD1 | TRBV24-1 | CATSDPGTGGQGELFF | TGTGCCACCAGTGACCCCGGGACAGGGGGACAGGGGGAGCTGTTTTTT
- | TRBJ1-3 | - | TRBV6-2/TRBV6-3 | CASSRTPTSSGNTIYF | TGTGCCAGCAGTAGGACACCTACGAGCTCTGGAAACACCATATATTTT
- | TRBJ2-1 | - | TRBV7-2 | CASSLRSRAVSEQFF | TGTGCCAGCAGCTTACGTTCCAGGGCGGTAAGTGAGCAGTTCTTC
- | TRBJ2-1 | TRBD1 | TRBV7-9 | CASSVIQGAHNEQFF | TGTGCCAGCAGCGTAATACAGGGGGCACACAATGAGCAGTTCTTC
- | TRBJ2-7 | - | TRBV21-1 | CASSVQVQDEQYF | TGTGCCAGCAGCGTACAGGTTCAAGACGAGCAGTACTTC
- | TRBJ2-2 | - | TRBV15 | CATSRGVTLNTGELFF | TGTGCCACCAGCAGAGGGGTGACCTTAAACACCGGGGAGCTGTTTTTT
- | TRBJ1-1 | - | TRBV11-2 | CASSSGRTPFF | TGTGCCAGCAGCTCCGGACGCACCCCTTTCTTT
once | TRBJ1-1 | TRBD1 | TRBV10-3 | CAIRGGVGNTEAFF | TGTGCCATCAGAGGGGGCGTGGGGAACACTGAAGCTTTCTTT
few | TRBJ1-2 | - | TRBV9 | CASSPGQIPSYGYTF | TGTGCCAGCAGCCCAGGACAGATCCCCTCCTATGGCTACACCTTC
- | TRBJ1-1 | - | TRBV30 | CAWKGTEAFF | TGTGCCTGGAAGGGGACGGAAGCTTTCTTT
- | TRBJ1-5 | - | TRBV30 | CAWSEAGNQPQHF | TGTGCCTGGAGTGAGGCAGGGAATCAGCCCCAGCATTTT